Presented here are 8 T cell receptor beta chains from one specimen sequenced in a study of shared clonotypes between healthy human individuals. Assay used: immunoSEQ multiplex PCR; TCRdb lists only in-frame clones, some missing. This sample yields 500,000 or so clones, of which around 96% are seen a single time; about 0.06% belongs to the top ten. The specimen sequenced was naive CD4+ T cells sorted from blood. Subset specified: CD45RA+ positively selected. These receptors all come from a woman aged 25 to 39 in good health.

This clone was found once. The rearrangement uses TRBV29-1 and TRBJ2-5; 11 bases line up with TRBD2. CDR1 and CDR2 (germline): SQVTM, ANQGSEA. Unmatched junction bases numbered 16, after V lost 6 bases and J lost 7 bases. The CDR3 extends over 16 amino acids. CDR3 protein: CSVRRVLAGESGTQYF. CDR3 in DNA: TGCAGCGTCCGCAGGGTACTAGCGGGAGAGAGCGGGACCCAGTACTTC.

The chain joins TRBV5-1 to TRBJ2-7, with 15 nucleotides matching TRBD2. The CDR3 is made up of 16 amino acids. The germline V gene has CDR1 SGHRS and CDR2 YFSETQ. V was clipped by 4 bases and J by 3 bases; unmatched bases: 5. In DNA, the CDR3 is TGCGCCAGCAGCCGCGGACTAGCGGGAGGGGTCTACGAGCAGTACTTC. It is translated as CASSRGLAGGVYEQYF.

This clone was observed once. The chain carries TRBV7-9 and TRBJ1-2, with 8 bases matching TRBD1. The CDR3 totals 13 residues. V gave up 6 bases and J gave up 6 bases; unmatched junction bases: 6. Germline V lookup: CDR1 SEHNR, CDR2 FQNEAQ (reference sequence). DNA for the CDR3: TGTGCCAGCAGATTCGGACAGGGTGATGGCTACACCTTC. Translated, it gives CASRFGQGDGYTF. The full variable domain, completed using reference TRBV7-9 and TRBJ1-2, is DTGVSQNPRHKITKRGQNVTFRCDPISEHNRLYWYRQTLGQGPEFLTYFQNEAQLEKSRLLSDRFSAERPKGSFSTLEIQRTEQGDSAMYLCASRFGQGDGYTFGSGTRLTVV.

This rearrangement joins TRBV28 to TRBJ1-5, with D possibly TRBD1 on 5 matching bases. CDR1 and CDR2 from the germline V gene are MDHEN and SYDVKM. The V end lost 5 bases, the J end lost 7 bases, and 12 bases lay between the germline ends. The CDR3 is 13 amino acids. The CDR3 region is CASSPEWGQPQHF. The CDR3 bases are TGTGCCAGCAGTCCCGAGTGGGGGCAGCCCCAGCATTTT.

CDR3 nucleotides: TGTGCCAGCAGACCTGGACAGAGGCACACTGAAGCTTTCTTT. Residues: CASRPGQRHTEAFF. V usage is TRBV28 and J usage is TRBJ1-1; D is possibly TRBD1 (6 bases). Germline-derived CDR1 and CDR2 are MDHEN and SYDVKM. V lost 6 bases to trimming and J lost 3 bases, with 14 bases between them. The CDR3 extends over 14 amino acids.

The V and J genes are TRBV10-3 and TRBJ2-7; D is unclear. Trimming removed 5 bases from V and 6 bases from J, with 14 bases in between. This CDR3 has 13 residues. Germline assignment: CDR1 ENHRY and CDR2 SYGVKD. CDR3 coding DNA: TGTGCCATCAGTAACCAATTAGATTCCGAGCAGTACTTC. Protein sequence: CAISNQLDSEQYF.

V gene TRBV27 combines with J gene TRBJ2-7; perhaps D is TRBD1 or TRBD2 (5 bases each). The V gene's germline CDR1 is MNHEY and CDR2 SMNVEV (reference sequence). V was trimmed by 4 bases and J by 5 bases, leaving 12 bases between them. The CDR3 consists of 13 residues. For the CDR3, the DNA is TGTGCCAGCAGTTCGGGACCGCCGGACGAGCAGTACTTC. Its protein is CASSSGPPDEQYF.

The J gene is TRBJ2-5, the V gene TRBV29-1; D is tentatively TRBD1 or TRBD2 (5 bases each). Trimming left V 0 bases short and J 6 bases short, with 14 bases between. The CDR3 sequence is 14 residues long. The germline gives CDR1 SQVTM, CDR2 ANQGSEA. DNA of the CDR3: TGCAGCGTTGAAGATTATGTGGGGACGAAGACCCAGTACTTC. It codes for CSVEDYVGTKTQYF.